This is a list of T cell receptor beta chains from one sample in a study of blood T cell repertoires in COVID-19. Measured with immunoSEQ multiplex PCR; TCRdb has only the in-frame clones, and not every one. Of 80,000 to 100,000 clones listed, around 72% are singletons. The material sequenced was peripheral blood. These receptors were taken from a man in his sixties or seventies with acute or convalescent COVID-19. CDR3s include the opening cysteine and the closing phenylalanine or tryptophan. The D gene is left open where the match is weak. Some rows have no size entry. The others give once, few or many, or a class for an expanded clone.

J,size,V,D,CDR3,DNA
TRBJ2-7,.,TRBV5-1,.,CASSAKISGSSYEQYF,TGCGCCAGCAGCGCGAAGATTAGCGGCAGCTCCTACGAGCAGTACTTC
TRBJ1-1,.,TRBV24-1,TRBD1,CATSGTGNMNTEAFF,TGTGCCACCAGCGGGACAGGGAACATGAACACTGAAGCTTTCTTT
TRBJ2-7,few,TRBV25-1,.,CASSEQEGSTEQYF,TGTGCCAGCAGTGAGCAGGAGGGTTCCACCGAGCAGTACTTC
TRBJ1-1,once,TRBV18,TRBD1,CASSPRTGGAVTEAFF,TGTGCCAGCTCACCCCGAACAGGGGGCGCGGTCACTGAAGCTTTCTTT
TRBJ2-7,few,TRBV21-1,.,CASSKLQGDRYEQYF,TGTGCCAGCAGCAAATTGCAGGGTGACCGCTACGAGCAGTACTTC
TRBJ2-3,.,TRBV7-9,.,CASLPVASTDTQYF,TGTGCCAGCCTCCCAGTTGCTAGCACAGATACGCAGTATTTT
TRBJ1-2,.,TRBV7-8,.,CASSSTRLNRYGYTF,TGTGCCAGCAGCTCCACCAGACTTAACCGCTATGGCTACACCTTC
TRBJ2-2,.,TRBV3-1/TRBV3-2,TRBD2,CASSQERSGRGNTGELFF,TGTGCCAGCAGCCAAGAACGGAGCGGGAGGGGGAACACCGGGGAGCTGTTTTTT
TRBJ2-1,.,TRBV5-1,.,CATQTLPGFSYNEQFF,TGCGCCACCCAGACACTCCCGGGATTCTCCTACAATGAGCAGTTCTTC
TRBJ2-3,.,TRBV25-1,.,CASSEYQGTDTQYF,TGTGCCAGCAGTGAATACCAGGGAACAGATACGCAGTATTTT
TRBJ2-5,few,TRBV5-1,.,CASSLGRETQYF,TGCGCCAGCAGCTTGGGGAGGGAGACCCAGTACTTC
TRBJ1-1,.,TRBV27,TRBD1,CASSLDRGNTEAFF,TGTGCCAGCAGTCTGGACAGGGGAAACACTGAAGCTTTCTTT
TRBJ2-2,once,TRBV6-4,TRBD2,CASRLAGDNTGELFF,TGTGCCAGCAGATTAGCGGGAGATAACACCGGGGAGCTGTTTTTT
TRBJ2-7,.,TRBV5-4,TRBD2,CASSLGLAGGVVEQYF,TGTGCCAGCAGCTTGGGACTAGCGGGAGGAGTAGTCGAGCAGTACTTC
TRBJ1-1,.,TRBV21-1,.,CASSKGQTNTEAFF,TGTGCCAGCAGCAAGGGACAGACGAACACTGAAGCTTTCTTT
TRBJ2-7,.,TRBV30,.,CAWSVPGSLSYEQYF,TGTGCCTGGAGTGTACCAGGGTCACTCTCCTACGAGCAGTACTTC
TRBJ2-7,many,TRBV7-8,.,CASSLALTARDEQYF,TGTGCCAGCAGCTTAGCCTTGACTGCCCGTGACGAGCAGTACTTC
TRBJ2-7,once,TRBV18,.,CASSPPTVGSYEQYF,TGTGCCAGCTCACCACCGACAGTGGGTTCCTACGAGCAGTACTTC
TRBJ2-3,.,TRBV11-1,TRBD2,CASSNQRGGRNTQYF,TGTGCCAGCAGCAACCAGCGGGGTGGCAGGAATACGCAGTATTTT